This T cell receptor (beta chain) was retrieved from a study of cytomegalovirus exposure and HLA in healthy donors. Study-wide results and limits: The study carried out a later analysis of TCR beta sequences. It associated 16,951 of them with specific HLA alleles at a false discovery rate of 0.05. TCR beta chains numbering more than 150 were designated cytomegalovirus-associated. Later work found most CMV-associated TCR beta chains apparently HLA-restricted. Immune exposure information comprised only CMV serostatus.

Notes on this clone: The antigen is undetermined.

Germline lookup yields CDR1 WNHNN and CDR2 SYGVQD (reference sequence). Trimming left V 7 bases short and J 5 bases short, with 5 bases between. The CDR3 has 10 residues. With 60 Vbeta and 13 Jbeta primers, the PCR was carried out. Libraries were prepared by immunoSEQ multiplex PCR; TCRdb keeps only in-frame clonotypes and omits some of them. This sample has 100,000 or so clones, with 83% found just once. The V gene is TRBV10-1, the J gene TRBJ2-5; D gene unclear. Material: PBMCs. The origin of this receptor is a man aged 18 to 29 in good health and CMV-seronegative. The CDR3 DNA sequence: TGCGCCAGCAAAGCGGAGACCCAGTACTTC. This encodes CASKAETQYF.